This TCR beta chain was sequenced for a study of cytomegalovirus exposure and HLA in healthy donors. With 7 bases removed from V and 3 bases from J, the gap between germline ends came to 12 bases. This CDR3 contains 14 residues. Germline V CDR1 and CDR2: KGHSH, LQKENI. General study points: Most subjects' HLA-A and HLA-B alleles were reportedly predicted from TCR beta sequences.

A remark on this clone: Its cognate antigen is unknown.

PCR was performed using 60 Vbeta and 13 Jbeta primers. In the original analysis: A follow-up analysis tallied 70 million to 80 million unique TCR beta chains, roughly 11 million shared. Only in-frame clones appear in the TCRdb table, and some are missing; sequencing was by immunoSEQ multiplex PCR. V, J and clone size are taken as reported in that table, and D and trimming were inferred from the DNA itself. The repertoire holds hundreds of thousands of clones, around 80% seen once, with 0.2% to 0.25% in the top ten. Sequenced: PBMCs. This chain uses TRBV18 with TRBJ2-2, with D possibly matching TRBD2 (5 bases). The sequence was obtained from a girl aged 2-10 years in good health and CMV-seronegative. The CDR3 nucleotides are TGTGCCAGCTGCCGGGAACGAGACACCGGGGAGCTGTTTTTT. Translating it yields CASCRERDTGELFF.